Reported below is one T cell receptor beta chain. The antigen this receptor binds is unknown. Base qualities are not recorded, but no much larger clone differs from it by a single base. Participants in the prospective study were enrolled through a virtual design, were aged about 18 to 90 years, and lived in about two dozen United States geographic areas. In the prospective study, cohorts were assigned on the basis of participant-reported clinical history obtained from a screening survey and a study questionnaire. Recovered participants in ImmuneRACE Cohort 3 were defined as having two consecutive negative NP/OP PCR tests, clearance from a healthcare professional, or resolution of symptoms. Mobile phlebotomists in the prospective study collected whole blood, serum and a nasopharyngeal or oropharyngeal swab from every participant. Prospective study participants could optionally give additional blood draws and questionnaires over an approximately 2-month period. Before DNA extraction, blood samples from the prospective study were shipped at room temperature or frozen.

TCRbeta CDR3 regions were amplified from genomic DNA by means of the immunoSEQ Assay, a bias-controlled multiplex PCR. The original methods were these. The number of nucleated cells in each sample was estimated from the amplification of reference gene primers within the assay. Sequence reads were collapsed and filtered to measure the absolute abundance of every unique TCRbeta CDR3 rearrangement. For each sample, productive Simpson clonality was calculated as the square root of Simpson's diversity index over productive rearrangements. TCRdb took over this immuneACCESS table, retaining in-frame rearrangements with V and J assigned. Such tables are incomplete; in checked studies, under half of the missing clones stem from an unresolved V gene, and the remainder is unexplained. That table is the source of V, J and clone size, and D and trimming were worked out from the DNA. The sample table lists about 270,000 clones, approximately 90% of them with a count of one. Of the sample, roughly 2.3% falls within the top ten clones.

The data originate from a study of blood T cell repertoires in COVID-19 (dated by TCRdb to 2018 to 2021). Regarding the research as a whole: Samples from collaborators originated in the United States, Italy and Spain and spanned both the acute and convalescent phases of COVID-19. The prospective study material was composed of cDNA or gDNA derived from T cells, B-cell-depleted T cells, or PBMCs. The dataset comprised deeply sampled blood TCRbeta repertoires from subjects exposed to, actively infected with, or recovered from COVID-19. The repertoires were released in a freely available public database meant as a resource for research on the immune response to SARS-CoV-2. The samples were drawn from two sources: the first 160 participants of the ongoing ImmuneRACE study, and fewer than 1,500 subjects contributed by 6 global collaborators. The sample metadata nearly always contained a de-identified subject ID, COVID-19 status, age in years and sex. Where available, HLA class I and class II types were obtained from metadata supplied by the sample provider rather than from assay-based typing. The paper as a whole reports these results and caveats: Clinical and demographic metadata were provided uncurated, with the amount varying by source and participant.

The specimen was PBMCs or T cells enriched from blood (not recorded which). The sequence was collected from a woman aged 18-29 years who had recovered from COVID-19.

The CDR3 is CASSPPGAFTNEKLFF. The DNA sequence is TGTGCCAGCTCACCACCGGGGGCGTTTACTAATGAAAAACTGTTTTTT. The V and J segments used are TRBV18 and TRBJ1-4; TRBD1 might be the D gene, on 6 matching bases. Sequences KGHSH (CDR1) and LQKENI (CDR2) are obtained from the germline V gene. Trimming removed 0 bases from V and 2 bases from J, leaving 10 bases between the germline ends. From its cysteine to its phenylalanine, the CDR3 spans 16 amino acids. Of the read, only the CDR3 DNA is kept; its 48 bases are in frame from base 1.